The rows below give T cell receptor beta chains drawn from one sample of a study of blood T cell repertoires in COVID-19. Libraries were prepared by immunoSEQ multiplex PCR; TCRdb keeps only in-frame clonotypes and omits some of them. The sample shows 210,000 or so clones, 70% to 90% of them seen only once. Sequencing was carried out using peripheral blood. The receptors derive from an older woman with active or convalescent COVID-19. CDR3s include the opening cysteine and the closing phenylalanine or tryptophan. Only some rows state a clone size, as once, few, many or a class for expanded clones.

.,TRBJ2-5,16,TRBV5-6,CASSPGLAGHQETQYF
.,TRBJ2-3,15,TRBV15,CATSRDRGSTDTQYF
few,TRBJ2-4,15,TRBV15,CATSTHRIAKNIQYF
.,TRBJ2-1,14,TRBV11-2,CASSLGGRRDEQFF
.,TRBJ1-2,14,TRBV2,CASSDPLSLDGYTF
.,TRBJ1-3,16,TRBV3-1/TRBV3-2,CASSYAGQGVGNTIYF
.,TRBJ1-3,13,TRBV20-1,CSASRDRGNTIYF
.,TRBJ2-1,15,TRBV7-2,CASSSTSGSVNEQFF
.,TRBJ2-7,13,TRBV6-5,CASRLQGHYEQYF
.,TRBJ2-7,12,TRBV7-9,CASSLTGTEQYF
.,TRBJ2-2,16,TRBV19,CASSLSYSSGDGELFF
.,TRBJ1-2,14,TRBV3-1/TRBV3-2,CASSQDSSILGYTF
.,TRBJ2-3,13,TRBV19,CASRVELTDTQYF
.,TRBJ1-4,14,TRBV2,CASSGQGGVEKLFF
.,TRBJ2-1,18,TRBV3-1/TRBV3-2,CASSQDELAGGGGNEQFF
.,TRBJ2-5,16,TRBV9,CASSPSDRDGRETQYF
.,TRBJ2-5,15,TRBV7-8,CASSLDSLYQETQYF
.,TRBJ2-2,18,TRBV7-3,CASSPHGLAGGITGELFF
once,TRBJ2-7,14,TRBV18,CASSPSPGHGEQYF
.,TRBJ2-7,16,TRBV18,CASSPALAAEGYEQYF
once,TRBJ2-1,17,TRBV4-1,CASSRGGLALFGNEQFF
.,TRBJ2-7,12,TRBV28,CASSSPPGEQYF